The 15 T cell receptor beta chains given below trace back to one sample, sequenced in a study of T cells in Graves' hyperthyroidism and ophthalmopathy. Using RNA transcripts as the source, TCR beta CDR3 regions were amplified. A set of HTBI primers served as the primers for a first-round RT-PCR of the TCR CDR3. TCRdb re-analysed the multiplex PCR reads in MiXCR, keeping a single row per CDR3 protein. In the table there are over 700,000 distinct CDR3 sequences, about two fifths of which are singletons. Material: blood. The receptors come from a man aged 18-30 years with Graves' hyperthyroidism.

The rearrangement uses TRBV9 and TRBJ2-7, with 11 bases that match TRBD2. The germline V gene has CDR1 SGDLS and CDR2 YYNGEE. The CDR3 covers 14 residues. Trimming took 2 bases from V and 7 from J; bases not matched to a gene: 5. The CDR3 region has the DNA TGTGCCAGCAGCGTCCCTAGCGGGGGGCAAGAGCAGTACTTC. Translating gives CASSVPSGGQEQYF.

The chain joins TRBV10-2 to TRBJ2-7; D is possibly TRBD1 or TRBD2 (7 bases each). This CDR3 has 15 amino acids. Trimming shortened V by 10 bases and J by 4 bases, and 23 bases separated the two germline ends. Per the germline V gene, CDR1 is WSHSY and CDR2 is SAAADI. CDR3 sequence (DNA): TGCGCCATTCCACGGGGGGACAGTTTCTCGTACGAGCAGTACTTC. This codes for CAIPRGDSFSYEQYF.

The chain recombines TRBV10-3 with TRBJ1-2, with D hard to call. CDR1 is ENHRY, CDR2 SYGVKD, per germline. The CDR3 runs to 14 residues. Trimming cost V 5 bases and J 4 bases, with 14 bases left between them. The CDR3 reads CAISLTTEPYGYTF. The CDR3 DNA follows: TGTGCCATCAGTCTGACAACGGAGCCCTATGGCTACACCTTC.

V usage is TRBV6-5 and J usage is TRBJ2-5, with D hard to call. Trimming left V 6 bases short and J 4 bases short, with 9 bases between. The CDR3 length is 12 residues. The germline gives CDR1 MNHEY, CDR2 SVGAGI. CDR3 DNA sequence: TGTGCCAGCAGCAACCAGTTAGAGACCCAGTACTTC. As protein: CASSNQLETQYF.

This clonotype was seen repeatedly, ten times or more. The chain carries TRBV2 and TRBJ1-5; D unresolved. The CDR3 is made up of 14 amino acids. The V gene's germline CDR1 is SNHLY and CDR2 FYNNEI. With 6 bases removed from V and 0 bases from J, the gap between germline ends came to 9 bases. The DNA for the CDR3 is TGTGCCAGCAGCCAAAGGGATAGCAATCAGCCCCAGCATTTT. Translated, it gives CASSQRDSNQPQHF.

This clonotype came up once. A much larger clone is a single base away; this may be a read error. V and J are TRBV5-1 and TRBJ1-1; D is perhaps TRBD1 (5 bases). The CDR3 covers 11 residues. Germline V CDR1 and CDR2: SGHRS, YFSETQ. Trimming pared 0 bases from V and 14 bases from J, leaving 11 bases between. CDR3 nucleotides: TGCGCCAGCAGCTTGGACAGGATCTCCTTCTTT. Its translation: CASSLDRISFF.

This clonotype has just a few counts. The chain employs TRBV12-3 or TRBV12-4 and TRBJ2-7; D unclear. Trimming cost V 6 bases and J 3 bases, with 15 bases left between them. The CDR3 loop spans 14 amino acids. DNA of the CDR3: TGTGCCAGCAGCCCCACCGTTTTACTCTACGAGCAGTACTTC. Amino acids: CASSPTVLLYEQYF.

The gene calls are TRBV9 and TRBJ1-3; TRBD1 is a possible D gene (5 bases). CDR1 is SGDLS, CDR2 YYNGEE, per germline. The V and J ends lost 0 bases and 10 bases respectively, with 5 bases between them. The CDR3 loop spans 11 amino acids. CDR3 sequence: CASSVEGTIYF. CDR3 DNA sequence: TGTGCCAGCAGCGTAGAGGGGACCATATATTTT.

This clonotype was seen a single time. The V and J genes are TRBV7-2 and TRBJ2-5; 12 bases agree with TRBD2. Germline CDR1 SGHTA, CDR2 FQGNSA. The V gene end was trimmed by 6 bases and the J gene end by 5 bases; junction bases not matched to a gene: 7. This CDR3 comprises 15 residues. The CDR3 DNA sequence: TGTGCCAGCAGGACTAGCGGGAGAGGTGAGGAGACCCAGTACTTC. Its protein product is CASRTSGRGEETQYF.

The chain joins TRBV7-2 to TRBJ2-7; the match to TRBD2 covers 7 bases. The CDR3 sequence is 14 residues long. V dropped 5 bases and J dropped 9; count of bases not matched to a gene: 13. Germline CDR1 and CDR2: SGHTA and FQGNSA. The CDR3 coding sequence is TGTGCCAGCAGCACACCTAGCGGCACAGATACGCAGTACTTC. Protein product: CASSTPSGTDTQYF.

This rearrangement joins TRBV6-5 to TRBJ1-5, with a weak D call TRBD1 (5 bases). CDR3 size: 14 residues. Germline V gene lookup returns CDR1 MNHEY and CDR2 SVGAGI. V was trimmed by 0 bases and J by 5 bases, leaving 8 bases between them. CDR3 region: CASSYSGVHQPQHF. The CDR3 DNA sequence: TGTGCCAGCAGTTACTCAGGGGTTCATCAGCCCCAGCATTTT.

J is TRBJ1-1 and V is TRBV25-1; D uncertain. V dropped 6 bases and J dropped 3 bases, with 11 bases sitting between them. This CDR3 has 13 residues. Germline lookup yields CDR1 MGHDK and CDR2 SYGVNS. CDR3 coding DNA: TGTGCCAGCAGCGTAGGAGATTACACTGAAGCTTTCTTT. Its protein product is CASSVGDYTEAFF. Looking up the rest from reference TRBV25-1 and TRBJ1-1 gives the full variable domain: EADIYQTPRYLVIGTGKKITLECSQTMGHDKMYWYQQDPGMELHLIHYSYGVNSTEKGDLSSESTVSRIRTEHFPLTLESARPSHTSQYLCASSVGDYTEAFFGQGTRLTVV.

This clonotype was found a few times. The chain combines TRBV12-3 or TRBV12-4 with TRBJ2-7, with D possibly matching TRBD1 (7 bases). V was trimmed by 5 bases and J by 3 bases, leaving 23 bases between them. This CDR3 is 17 amino acids long. In nucleotides, the CDR3 is TGTGCCAGCAGTATGAGGACAGGCGAAGGGAGGTTCTACGAGCAGTACTTC. Its translation: CASSMRTGEGRFYEQYF.

The chain has TRBV10-3 and TRBJ1-1; D might be TRBD1 (5 bases). The CDR3 is made up of 14 amino acids. CDR1 ENHRY and CDR2 SYGVKD come from the germline V gene. V was cut by 10 bases and J by 3 bases, with 18 bases left in between. The CDR3 loop is CASSLQSGDTEAFF. CDR3 DNA sequence: TGTGCCAGCAGCCTTCAATCGGGGGACACTGAAGCTTTCTTT.

The CDR3 is CASSPRRTGASTEAFF. CDR3 coding DNA: TGTGCCAGCAGTCCACGGAGGACAGGGGCGAGCACTGAAGCTTTCTTT. V usage is TRBV6-5 and J usage is TRBJ1-1, with TRBD1 identical over 9 bases. The germline CDR1 and CDR2 sequences are MNHEY and SVGAGI. The CDR3 covers 16 residues. The V and J ends lost 5 bases and 4 bases, in that order; junction bases with no gene match: 11.